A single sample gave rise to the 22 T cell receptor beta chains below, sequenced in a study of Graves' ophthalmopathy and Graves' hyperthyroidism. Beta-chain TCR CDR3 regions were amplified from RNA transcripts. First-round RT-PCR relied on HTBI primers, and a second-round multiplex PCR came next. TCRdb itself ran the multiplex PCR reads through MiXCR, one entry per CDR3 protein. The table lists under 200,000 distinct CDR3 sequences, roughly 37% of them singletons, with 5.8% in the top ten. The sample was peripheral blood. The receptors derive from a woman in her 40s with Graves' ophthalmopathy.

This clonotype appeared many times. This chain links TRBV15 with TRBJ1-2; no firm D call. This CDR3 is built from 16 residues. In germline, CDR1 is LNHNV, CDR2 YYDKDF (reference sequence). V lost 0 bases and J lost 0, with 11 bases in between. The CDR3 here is CATSRDLPASNYGYTF. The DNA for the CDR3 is TGTGCCACCAGCAGAGATTTGCCAGCTTCTAACTATGGCTACACCTTC.

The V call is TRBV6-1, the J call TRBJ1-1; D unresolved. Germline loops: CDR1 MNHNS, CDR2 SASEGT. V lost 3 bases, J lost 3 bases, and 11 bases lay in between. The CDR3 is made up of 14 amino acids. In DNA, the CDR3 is TGTGCCAGCAGTGAGGGCATAATGGACACTGAAGCTTTCTTT. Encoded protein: CASSEGIMDTEAFF.

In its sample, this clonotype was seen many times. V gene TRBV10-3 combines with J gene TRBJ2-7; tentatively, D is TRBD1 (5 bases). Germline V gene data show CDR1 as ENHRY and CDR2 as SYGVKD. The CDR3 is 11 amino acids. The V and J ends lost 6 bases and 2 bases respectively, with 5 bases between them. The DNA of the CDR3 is TGTGCCATCAGACAGGCCTACGAGCAGTACTTC. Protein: CAIRQAYEQYF.

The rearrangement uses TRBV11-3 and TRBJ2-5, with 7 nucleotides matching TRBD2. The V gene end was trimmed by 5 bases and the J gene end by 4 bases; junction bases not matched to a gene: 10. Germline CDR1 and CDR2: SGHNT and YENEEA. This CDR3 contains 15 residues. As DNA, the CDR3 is TGTGCCAGCAGCCCTGGGCTAGCGGACCTAGAGACCCAGTACTTC. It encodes CASSPGLADLETQYF.

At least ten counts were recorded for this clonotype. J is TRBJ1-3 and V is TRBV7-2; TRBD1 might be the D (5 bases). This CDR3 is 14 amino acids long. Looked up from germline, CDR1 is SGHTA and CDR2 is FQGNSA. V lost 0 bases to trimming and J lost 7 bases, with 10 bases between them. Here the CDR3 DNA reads TGTGCCAGCAGCTTAGCGTGGGCAGGGAACACCATATATTTT. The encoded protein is CASSLAWAGNTIYF.

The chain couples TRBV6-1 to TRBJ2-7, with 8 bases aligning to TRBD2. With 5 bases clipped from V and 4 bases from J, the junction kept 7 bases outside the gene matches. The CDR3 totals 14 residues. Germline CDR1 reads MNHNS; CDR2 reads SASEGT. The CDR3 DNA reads TGTGCCAGCAGTATTGCTAGCGGGTTGTACGAGCAGTACTTC. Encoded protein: CASSIASGLYEQYF.

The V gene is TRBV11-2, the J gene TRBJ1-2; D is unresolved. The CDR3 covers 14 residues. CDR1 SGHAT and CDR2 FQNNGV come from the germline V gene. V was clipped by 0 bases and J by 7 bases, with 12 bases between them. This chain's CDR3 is CASSLDAVFGGYTF. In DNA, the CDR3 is TGTGCCAGCAGCTTAGATGCAGTGTTTGGTGGCTACACCTTC.

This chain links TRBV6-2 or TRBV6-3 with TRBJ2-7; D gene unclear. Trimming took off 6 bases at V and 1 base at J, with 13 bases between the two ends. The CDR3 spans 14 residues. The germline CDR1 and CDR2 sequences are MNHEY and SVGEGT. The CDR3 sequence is CASSGYWGSYEQYF. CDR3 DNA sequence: TGTGCCAGCAGCGGTTACTGGGGATCCTACGAGCAGTACTTC.

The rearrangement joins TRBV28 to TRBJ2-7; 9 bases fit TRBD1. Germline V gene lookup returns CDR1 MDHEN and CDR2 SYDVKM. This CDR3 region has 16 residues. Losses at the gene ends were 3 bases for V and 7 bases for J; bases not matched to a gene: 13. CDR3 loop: CASSFPPGTGWKEQYF. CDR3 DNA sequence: TGTGCCAGCAGTTTCCCCCCCGGGACAGGGTGGAAGGAGCAGTACTTC.

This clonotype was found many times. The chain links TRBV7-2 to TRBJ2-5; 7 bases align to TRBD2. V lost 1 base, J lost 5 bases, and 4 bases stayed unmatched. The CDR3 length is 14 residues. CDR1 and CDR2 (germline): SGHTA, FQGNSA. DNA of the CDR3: TGTGCCAGCAGCTTAGATGGGGGGGAGGAGACCCAGTACTTC. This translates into CASSLDGGEETQYF.

DNA for the CDR3: TGCAGCGTTAAGCTAAGTTCCTATGGCTACACCTTC. Amino acids: CSVKLSSYGYTF. The V call is TRBV29-1, the J call TRBJ1-2; D is unresolved. The CDR3 spans 12 residues. Trimming cost V 5 bases and J 4 bases, with 11 bases left between them. From germline, CDR1 is SQVTM and CDR2 ANQGSEA.

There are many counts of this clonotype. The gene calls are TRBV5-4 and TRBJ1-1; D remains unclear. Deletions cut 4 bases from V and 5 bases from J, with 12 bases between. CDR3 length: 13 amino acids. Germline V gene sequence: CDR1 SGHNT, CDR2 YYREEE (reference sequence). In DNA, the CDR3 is TGTGCCAGCAGCCAGGAGCTGAGGACTGAAGCTTTCTTT. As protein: CASSQELRTEAFF.

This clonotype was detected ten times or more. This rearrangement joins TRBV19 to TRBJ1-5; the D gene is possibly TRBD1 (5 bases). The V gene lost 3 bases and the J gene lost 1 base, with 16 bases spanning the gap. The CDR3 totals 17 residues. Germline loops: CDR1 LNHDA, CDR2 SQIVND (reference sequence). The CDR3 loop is CASSIWGREGSNQPQHF. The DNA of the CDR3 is TGTGCCAGTAGTATTTGGGGCAGGGAAGGGAGCAATCAGCCCCAGCATTTT. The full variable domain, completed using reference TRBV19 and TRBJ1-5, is DGGITQSPKYLFRKEGQNVTLSCEQNLNHDAMYWYRQDPGQGLRLIYYSQIVNDFQKGDIAEGYSVSREKKESFPLTVTSAQKNPTAFYLCASSIWGREGSNQPQHFGDGTRLSIL.

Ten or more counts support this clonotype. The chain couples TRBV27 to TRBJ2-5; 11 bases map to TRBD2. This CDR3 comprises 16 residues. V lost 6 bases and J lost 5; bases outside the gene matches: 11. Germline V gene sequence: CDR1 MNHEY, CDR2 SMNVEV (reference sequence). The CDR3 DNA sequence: TGTGCCAGCAGCGCCCGATCTAGCGGGAGGAGGGAGACCCAGTACTTC. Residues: CASSARSSGRRETQYF.

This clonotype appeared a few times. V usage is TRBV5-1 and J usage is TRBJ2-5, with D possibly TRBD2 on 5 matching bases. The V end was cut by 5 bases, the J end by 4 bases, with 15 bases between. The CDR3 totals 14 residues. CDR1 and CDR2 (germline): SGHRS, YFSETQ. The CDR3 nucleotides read TGCGCCAGCAGTCGATTTAACGAGGGAGAGACCCAGTACTTC. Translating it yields CASSRFNEGETQYF.

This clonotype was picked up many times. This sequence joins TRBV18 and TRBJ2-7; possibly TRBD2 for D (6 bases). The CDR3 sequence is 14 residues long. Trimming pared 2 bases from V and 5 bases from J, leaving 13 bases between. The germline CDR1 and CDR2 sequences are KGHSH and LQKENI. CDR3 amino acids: CASSPSWGVNEQYF. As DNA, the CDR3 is TGTGCCAGCTCACCATCTTGGGGGGTAAACGAGCAGTACTTC.

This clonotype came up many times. As DNA, the CDR3 is TGTGCCACCACGACAGGAATGAACACTGAAGCTTTCTTT. It encodes CATTTGMNTEAFF. The rearrangement links TRBV24-1 to TRBJ1-1; D is perhaps TRBD1 (6 bases). V was cut by 8 bases and J by 0 bases, with 9 bases left in between. The CDR3 consists of 13 residues. The germline V gene encodes CDR1 KGHDR and CDR2 SFDVKD.

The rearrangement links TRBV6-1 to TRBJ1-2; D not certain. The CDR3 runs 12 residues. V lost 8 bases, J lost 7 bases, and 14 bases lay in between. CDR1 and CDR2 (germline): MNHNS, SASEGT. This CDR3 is CASWGAQSGYTF. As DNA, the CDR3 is TGTGCCAGCTGGGGTGCCCAATCTGGCTACACCTTC.

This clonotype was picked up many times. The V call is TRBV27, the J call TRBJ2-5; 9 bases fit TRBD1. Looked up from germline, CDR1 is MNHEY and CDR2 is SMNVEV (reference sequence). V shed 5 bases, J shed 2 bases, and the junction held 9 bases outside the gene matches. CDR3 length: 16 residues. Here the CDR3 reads CASSHTGTGYQETQYF. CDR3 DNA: TGTGCCAGCAGTCATACCGGGACAGGGTATCAAGAGACCCAGTACTTC.

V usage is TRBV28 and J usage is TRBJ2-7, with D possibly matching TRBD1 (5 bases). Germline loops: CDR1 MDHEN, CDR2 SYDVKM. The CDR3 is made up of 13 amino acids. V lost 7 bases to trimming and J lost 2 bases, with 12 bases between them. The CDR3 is CASTQGLAYEQYF. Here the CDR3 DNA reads TGTGCCAGCACCCAGGGCCTCGCCTACGAGCAGTACTTC.

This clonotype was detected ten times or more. CDR3 DNA sequence: TGTGCCAGCAGTTCCTTTGGGGGAGCTTTGATAGGGAGAAACATTCAGTACTTC. It specifies CASSSFGGALIGRNIQYF. The chain combines TRBV6-2 or TRBV6-3 with TRBJ2-4, with D perhaps given as TRBD1 or TRBD2 (5 bases each). V lost 4 bases and J lost 6, with 25 bases in between. The CDR3 consists of 18 residues. Germline V gives CDR1 MNHEY, CDR2 SVGEGT.

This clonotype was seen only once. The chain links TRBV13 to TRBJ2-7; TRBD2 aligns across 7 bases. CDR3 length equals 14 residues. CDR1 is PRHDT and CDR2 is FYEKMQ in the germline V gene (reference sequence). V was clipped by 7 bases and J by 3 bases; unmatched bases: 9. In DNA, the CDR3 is TGTGCCAGCAAGGGCGGCGGGAGTGACTACGAGCAGTACTTC. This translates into CASKGGGSDYEQYF.